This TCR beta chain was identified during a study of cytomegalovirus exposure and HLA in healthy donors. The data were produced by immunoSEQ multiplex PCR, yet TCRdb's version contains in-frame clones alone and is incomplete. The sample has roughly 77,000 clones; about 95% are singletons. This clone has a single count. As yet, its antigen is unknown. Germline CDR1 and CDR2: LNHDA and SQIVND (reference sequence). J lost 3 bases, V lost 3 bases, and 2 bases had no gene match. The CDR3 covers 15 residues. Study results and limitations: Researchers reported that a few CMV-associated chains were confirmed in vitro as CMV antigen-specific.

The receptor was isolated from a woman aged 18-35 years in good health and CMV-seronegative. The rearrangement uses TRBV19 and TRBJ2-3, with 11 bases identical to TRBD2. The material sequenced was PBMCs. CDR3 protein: CASSISGGATDTQYF. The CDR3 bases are TGTGCCAGTAGTATTAGCGGGGGGGCGACAGATACGCAGTATTTT. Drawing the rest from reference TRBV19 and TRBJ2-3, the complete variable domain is DGGITQSPKYLFRKEGQNVTLSCEQNLNHDAMYWYRQDPGQGLRLIYYSQIVNDFQKGDIAEGYSVSREKKESFPLTVTSAQKNPTAFYLCASSISGGATDTQYFGPGTRLTVL.